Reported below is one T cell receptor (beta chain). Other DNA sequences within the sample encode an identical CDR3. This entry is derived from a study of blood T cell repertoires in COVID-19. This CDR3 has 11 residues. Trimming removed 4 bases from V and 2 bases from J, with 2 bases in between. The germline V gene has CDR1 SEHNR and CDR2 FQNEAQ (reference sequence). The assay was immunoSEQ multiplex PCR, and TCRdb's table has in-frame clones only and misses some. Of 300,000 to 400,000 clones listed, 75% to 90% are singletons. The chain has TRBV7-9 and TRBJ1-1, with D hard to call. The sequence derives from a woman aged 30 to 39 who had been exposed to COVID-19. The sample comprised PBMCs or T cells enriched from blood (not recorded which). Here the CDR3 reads CASSSNTEAFF. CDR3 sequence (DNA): TGTGCCAGCAGCTCTAACACTGAAGCTTTCTTT.